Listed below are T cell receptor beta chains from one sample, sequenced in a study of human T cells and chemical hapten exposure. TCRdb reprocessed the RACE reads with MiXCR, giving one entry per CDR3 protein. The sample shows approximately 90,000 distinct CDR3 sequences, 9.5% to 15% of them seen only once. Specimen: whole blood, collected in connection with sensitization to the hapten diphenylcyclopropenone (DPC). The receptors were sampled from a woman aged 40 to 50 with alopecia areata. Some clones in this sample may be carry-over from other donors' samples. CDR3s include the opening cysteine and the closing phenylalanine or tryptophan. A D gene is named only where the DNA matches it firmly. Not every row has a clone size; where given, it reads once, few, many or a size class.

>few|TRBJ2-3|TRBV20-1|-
CSARDRRGLVQCF
TGCAGTGCTAGAGATCGGAGGGGCCTGGTTCAGTGTTTT
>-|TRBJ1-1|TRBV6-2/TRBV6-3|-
CASSYPGLGNTEAFF
TGTGCCAGCAGTTATCCAGGCCTGGGAAACACTGAAGCTTTCTTT
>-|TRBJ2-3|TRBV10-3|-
CAISLHTDTQYF
TGTGCCATCAGCCTCCACACAGATACGCAGTATTTT
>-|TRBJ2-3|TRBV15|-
CATSRDLGLAGYF
TGTGCCACCAGCAGAGATCTCGGCCTCGCTGGGTATTTT
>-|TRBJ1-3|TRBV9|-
CASSGSSSGNTIYF
TGTGCCAGCAGCGGGAGCAGCTCTGGAAACACCATATATTTT
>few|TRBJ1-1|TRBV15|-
CATSRDPDTWNTEAFF
TGTGCCACCAGCAGAGATCCTGACACATGGAACACTGAAGCTTTCTTT
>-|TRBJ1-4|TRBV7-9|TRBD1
CASSSDRGFEKLFF
TGTGCCAGCAGCTCCGACAGGGGGTTTGAAAAACTGTTTTTT
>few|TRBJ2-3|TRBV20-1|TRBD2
CSAPGLADDTDTQYF
TGCAGTGCCCCGGGACTAGCGGACGACACAGATACGCAGTATTTT
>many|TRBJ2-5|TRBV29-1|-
CSGASGEETQYF
TGCAGCGGAGCGTCGGGGGAAGAGACCCAGTACTTC
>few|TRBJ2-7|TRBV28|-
CASGLTRKYF
TGTGCCAGCGGATTGACTCGGAAGTACTTC
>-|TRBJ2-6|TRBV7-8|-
CASSLAGASGANVLTF
TGTGCCAGCAGCCTGGCGGGGGCATCGGGGGCCAACGTCCTGACTTTC
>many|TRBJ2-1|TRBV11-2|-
CASSREDYNEQFF
TGTGCCAGCAGCAGGGAAGACTACAATGAGCAGTTCTTC
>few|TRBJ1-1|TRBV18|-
CASSPGGSEAFF
TGTGCCAGCTCACCAGGGGGGTCGGAAGCTTTCTTT
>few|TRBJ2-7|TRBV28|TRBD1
CASRTGTDYEQYF
TGTGCCAGCAGAACCGGGACAGACTACGAGCAGTACTTC
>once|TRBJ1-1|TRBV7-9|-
CASSRQYRMNTEAFF
TGTGCCAGCAGCCGACAGTACCGCATGAACACTGAAGCTTTCTTT
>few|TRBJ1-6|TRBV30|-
CAWSIPSYNSPLHF
TGTGCCTGGAGTATCCCATCCTATAATTCACCCCTCCACTTT
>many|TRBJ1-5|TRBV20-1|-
CSARVGGGNQPQHF
TGCAGTGCTAGAGTAGGGGGAGGCAATCAGCCCCAGCATTTT
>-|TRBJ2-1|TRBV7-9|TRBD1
CASSLARQGGTIEQFF
TGTGCCAGCAGCTTAGCCAGACAGGGGGGCACAATTGAGCAGTTCTTC
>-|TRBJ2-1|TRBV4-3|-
CASSQRQRSYDGQFF
TGCGCCAGCAGCCAGCGCCAGCGGTCGTACGATGGGCAGTTCTTC
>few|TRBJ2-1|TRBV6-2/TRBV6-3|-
CASSYSSYGEQFF
TGTGCCAGCAGTTACTCGAGCTACGGTGAGCAGTTCTTC
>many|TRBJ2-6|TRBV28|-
CASSGDGNRWANVLTF
TGTGCCAGCAGTGGGGACGGGAATAGATGGGCCAACGTCCTGACTTTC
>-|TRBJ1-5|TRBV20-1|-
CSAISEGGGQPQHF
TGCAGTGCTATCTCCGAGGGAGGGGGTCAGCCCCAGCATTTT